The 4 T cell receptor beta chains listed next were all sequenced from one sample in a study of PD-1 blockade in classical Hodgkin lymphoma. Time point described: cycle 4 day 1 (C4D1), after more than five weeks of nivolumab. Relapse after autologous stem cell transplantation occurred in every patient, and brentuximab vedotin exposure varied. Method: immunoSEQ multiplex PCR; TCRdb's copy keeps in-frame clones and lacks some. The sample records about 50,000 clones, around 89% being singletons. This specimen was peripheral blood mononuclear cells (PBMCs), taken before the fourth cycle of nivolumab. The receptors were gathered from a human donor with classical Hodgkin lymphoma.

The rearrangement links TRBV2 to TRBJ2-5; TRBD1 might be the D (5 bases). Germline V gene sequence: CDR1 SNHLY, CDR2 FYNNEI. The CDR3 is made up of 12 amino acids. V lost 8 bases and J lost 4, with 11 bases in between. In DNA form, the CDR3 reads TGTGCCAGCTCCAGGGAATCAGAGACCCAGTACTTC. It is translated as CASSRESETQYF.

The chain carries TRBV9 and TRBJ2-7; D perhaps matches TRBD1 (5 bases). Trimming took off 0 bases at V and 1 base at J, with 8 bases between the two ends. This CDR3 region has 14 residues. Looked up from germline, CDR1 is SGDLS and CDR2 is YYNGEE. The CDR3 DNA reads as TGTGCCAGCAGCGTAGAAGCAGGGTCCTACGAGCAGTACTTC. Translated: CASSVEAGSYEQYF.

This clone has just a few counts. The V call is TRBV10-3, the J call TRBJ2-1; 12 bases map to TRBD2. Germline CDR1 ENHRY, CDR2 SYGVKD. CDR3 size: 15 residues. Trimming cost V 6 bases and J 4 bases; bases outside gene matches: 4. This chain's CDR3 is CAIRGTSGFYNEQFF. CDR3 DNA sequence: TGTGCCATCAGGGGGACTAGCGGGTTTTACAATGAGCAGTTCTTC.

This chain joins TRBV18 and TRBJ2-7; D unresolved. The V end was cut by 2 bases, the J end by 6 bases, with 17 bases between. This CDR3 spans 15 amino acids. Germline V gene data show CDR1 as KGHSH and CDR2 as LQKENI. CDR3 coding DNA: TGTGCCAGCTCACCATTCTTTACAGTGGAGCTCGAGCAGTACTTC. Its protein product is CASSPFFTVELEQYF.